The sequence of this T cell receptor (beta chain) was determined in a study of CD8+ T cells in alopecia areata. Overall study context: Treatment with tofacitinib (6 to 18 months) was followed by 6 months off drug. Study-wide results and limits: TCRs were shared less clearly across patients than in mice, possibly for HLA-related reasons.

Comments on this clone: As yet, its antigen is unknown.

RNA, once extracted, was reverse transcribed into cDNA for use as the sequencing template. Assay used: immunoSEQ multiplex PCR; TCRdb lists only in-frame clones, some missing. The data hold 150,000 to 200,000 clones, with about 63% observed a single time. The V gene's germline CDR1 is SQVTM and CDR2 ANQGSEA. V was clipped by 7 bases and J by 4 bases, with 18 bases between them. This CDR3 has 14 amino acids. The TCR sequence derives from a human donor with alopecia areata. The rearrangement links TRBV29-1 to TRBJ2-3; D gene ambiguous. Source: CD4+ T cells sorted from blood, taken at week 0. CDR3 DNA: TGCAGCGCCCAGACTCCACCAGCCTCAGATACGCAGTATTTT. This gives the protein CSAQTPPASDTQYF.